The T cell receptor beta chain described here comes from a study of blood T cells in healthy people across ages. Broader study findings: Age showed a roughly linear inverse relationship with TCR beta diversity per million T cells. Investigators treated diversity estimates from one million T cells as underestimates.

Every sample had a minimum of 6.5 million PBMCs isolated. This clonotype appeared many times. Its antigen is not known. One end of the junction varies from germline; a read error may be responsible. The second PCR ran roughly 6 to 11 cycles with a sample-barcoded 5' primer and J-beta primers. Each cDNA molecule, via a template-switch adaptor with 12 random nucleotides, was tagged. TCRdb used MiXCR to reprocess the 5' RACE reads, holding one entry per CDR3 protein. Among some 1.5 million distinct CDR3 sequences listed, 28% were seen once. CDR3 length equals 14 residues. Germline V gene lookup returns CDR1 SGHRS and CDR2 YFSETQ.

The receptor's source is a woman between 25 and 40 years old in good health. This chain links TRBV5-1 with TRBJ2-1; 7 bases match TRBD2. Material for sequencing was blood. The CDR3: CASSFGGTYNEQFF. The DNA of the CDR3 is TGTGCCAGCAGTTTCGGGGGGACCTACAATGAGCAGTTCTTC.